Shown below are 19 T cell receptor beta chains from a single sample sequenced in a study of T cells in Graves' hyperthyroidism and ophthalmopathy. Researchers took RNA transcripts and amplified the TCR beta CDR3 regions from them. Using the HTBI primer set, a first-round RT-PCR was run on the TCR CDR3. MiXCR, run by TCRdb on the multiplex PCR reads, gives a single entry per CDR3 protein. The repertoire includes around 600,000 distinct CDR3 sequences, roughly 15% of them detected once, and about an eighth sits in the top ten. The sample was blood. These receptors all come from a woman in her fifties or sixties with Graves' ophthalmopathy.

This clonotype has just a few counts. The rearrangement uses TRBV9 and TRBJ2-5; D unresolved. Germline-derived CDR1 and CDR2 are SGDLS and YYNGEE. There are 19 residues in the CDR3. The V and J ends lost 0 bases and 0 bases respectively, with 21 bases between them. The CDR3 loop is CASSVESGSSLSYQETQYF. The CDR3 DNA sequence: TGTGCCAGCAGCGTAGAGTCTGGGTCCTCCCTATCTTACCAAGAGACCCAGTACTTC.

This clonotype was recorded a few times. V is TRBV7-3 and J is TRBJ2-2, with D possibly matching TRBD2 (5 bases). CDR1 is SGHTA and CDR2 is FQGTGA in the germline V gene. V dropped 6 bases and J dropped 6 bases, with 14 bases sitting between them. This CDR3 contains 14 residues. The CDR3 loop reads CASRRMGRAGELFF. DNA for the CDR3: TGTGCCAGCAGAAGGATGGGGAGAGCCGGGGAGCTGTTTTTT.

This chain links TRBV4-2 with TRBJ2-7; 10 bases line up with TRBD1. CDR3 length: 15 residues. Trimming cost V 0 bases and J 6 bases; bases outside gene matches: 5. Germline lookup yields CDR1 LGHNA and CDR2 YNFKEQ. CDR3 coding DNA: TGTGCCAGCAGCCAAGATTGGAGGACAGGGGGCGAGCAGTACTTC. Protein product: CASSQDWRTGGEQYF.

This clonotype was counted between two and nine times. This rearrangement joins TRBV25-1 to TRBJ1-3; D unclear. The CDR3 loop spans 14 amino acids. Germline V lookup: CDR1 MGHDK, CDR2 SYGVNS. Trimming left V 3 bases short and J 2 bases short, with 8 bases between. The CDR3 DNA reads TGTGCCAGCAGTGAGCCCGGTACTGGAAACACCATATATTTT. Its protein product is CASSEPGTGNTIYF.

Points on this clonotype: Its ends do not fully match the called genes, so a read error is possible. The chain employs TRBV14 and TRBJ2-5; D remains unclear. CDR1 is SGHDN, CDR2 FVKESK, per germline. The CDR3 spans 11 residues. CDR3 protein: CASSQQETRYF. The CDR3 nucleotides are TGTGCCAGCAGCCAGCAAGAGACCCGGTACTTC.

This clonotype has a count of ten or more. The chain recombines TRBV12-3 or TRBV12-4 with TRBJ1-1; D possibly corresponds to TRBD1 (5 bases). Trimming stripped 6 bases from V and 3 bases from J, with 14 bases between. The CDR3 spans 14 residues. The CDR3 here is CASSPTGRDTEAFF. For the CDR3, the DNA is TGTGCCAGCAGCCCCACGGGACGTGACACTGAAGCTTTCTTT.

This clonotype was picked up many times. The chain carries TRBV3-1 and TRBJ2-7, with 8 bases aligning to TRBD1. This CDR3 has 15 amino acids. In germline, CDR1 is LGHDT, CDR2 YNNKEL (reference sequence). Germline trimming cut 0 bases from V and 2 bases from J; bases unmatched to any gene: 3. This CDR3 reads CASSQDWTGTYEQYF. In DNA form, the CDR3 reads TGTGCCAGCAGCCAAGATTGGACAGGGACCTACGAGCAGTACTTC.

V usage is TRBV24-1 and J usage is TRBJ2-5; 11 bases agree with TRBD2. The CDR3 covers 16 residues. CDR1 and CDR2 from the germline V gene are KGHDR and SFDVKD. The J segment lost 2 bases and the V segment lost 4 bases, leaving 5 bases of the junction unmatched. Here the CDR3 DNA reads TGTGCCACCAGTGACCGAATAGCGGGAGGGCAAGAGACCCAGTACTTC. Translated, it gives CATSDRIAGGQETQYF.

This clonotype was counted only a few times. V and J are TRBV4-1 and TRBJ1-5; D is ambiguous. Germline V CDR1 and CDR2: MGHRA, YSYEKL. Trimming removed 1 base from V and 3 bases from J, with 7 bases in between. The CDR3 consists of 14 residues. In nucleotides, the CDR3 is TGCGCCAGCAGCCAAGTGAACGTCAATCAGCCCCAGCATTTT. Its translation: CASSQVNVNQPQHF.

This clonotype has at least ten counts. DNA of the CDR3: TGTGCCAGCAGTTCAGAAAGACTAGCGGGAGTCCACGAGCAGTACTTC. Its translation is CASSSERLAGVHEQYF. This chain uses TRBV6-2 or TRBV6-3 with TRBJ2-7; 12 nucleotides agree with TRBD2. The CDR3 consists of 16 residues. Unmatched junction bases numbered 9, after V lost 4 bases and J lost 5 bases. Per the germline V gene, CDR1 is MNHEY and CDR2 is SVGEGT.

This clonotype was found many times. The rearrangement uses TRBV19 and TRBJ2-1, with 7 bases matching TRBD2. The CDR3 length is 17 residues. Germline trimming cut 0 bases from V and 4 bases from J; bases unmatched to any gene: 9. CDR1 and CDR2 from the germline V gene are LNHDA and SQIVND (reference sequence). CDR3 DNA sequence: TGTGCCAGTAGTATAGATCTTTCGGGAGGTCGGTACAATGAGCAGTTCTTC. This translates into CASSIDLSGGRYNEQFF. Using reference TRBV19 and TRBJ2-1 for the parts outside the CDR3, the full variable domain is DGGITQSPKYLFRKEGQNVTLSCEQNLNHDAMYWYRQDPGQGLRLIYYSQIVNDFQKGDIAEGYSVSREKKESFPLTVTSAQKNPTAFYLCASSIDLSGGRYNEQFFGPGTRLTVL.

The genes are TRBV5-1 and TRBJ2-5; 10 nucleotides agree with TRBD1. The CDR3 is 15 amino acids. CDR1 SGHRS and CDR2 YFSETQ come from the germline V gene. The trim removed 4 bases at V and 2 bases at J, leaving 5 bases unmatched. The CDR3 loop is CASSTGQGTQETQYF. The CDR3 bases are TGCGCCAGCAGCACGGGACAGGGGACACAAGAGACCCAGTACTTC.

This clonotype was seen a few times. V and J are TRBV19 and TRBJ2-2; D is unresolved. CDR1 is LNHDA and CDR2 is SQIVND in the germline V gene (reference sequence). Trimming stripped 1 base from V and 0 bases from J, with 12 bases between. CDR3 length equals 17 residues. The CDR3 loop reads CASSIGPVLPNTGELFF. The CDR3, as DNA: TGTGCCAGTAGTATAGGGCCAGTCCTTCCGAACACCGGGGAGCTGTTTTTT.

This chain links TRBV24-1 with TRBJ2-1, with 7 bases that match TRBD1. This CDR3 is 15 amino acids long. Germline CDR1 is KGHDR and CDR2 is SFDVKD. V shed 3 bases and J 7 bases; nucleotides not matched to a gene: 8. Written as DNA, the CDR3 is TGTGCCACCAGTGATCCGAGGGGGCCGGATAATGAGCAGTTCTTC. This sequence encodes CATSDPRGPDNEQFF.

There are a few counts of this clonotype. The chain couples TRBV4-3 to TRBJ2-1; possibly TRBD2 for D (6 bases). V lost 1 base to trimming and J lost 2 bases, with 15 bases between them. CDR1 is LGHNA, CDR2 YSLEER, per germline. The CDR3 is 17 residues long. The CDR3 sequence: CASSQVSERVPYNEQFF. The CDR3 bases are TGCGCCAGCAGCCAAGTTAGCGAGCGGGTTCCCTACAATGAGCAGTTCTTC.

Comments on this clonotype: At one end the junction does not follow the germline gene, possibly because of a read error. The chain is built from TRBV2 and TRBJ2-2; D is possibly TRBD1 (6 bases). CDR1 SNHLY and CDR2 FYNNEI come from the germline V gene. The CDR3 loop spans 14 amino acids. The CDR3 coding sequence is TGTGCCAGCGGGGGACAAACGAACACCGGGGAGCTGGTTTTT. It translates to CASGGQTNTGELVF.

This clonotype was seen ten or more times. CDR3 amino acids: CASSQERWSGYTF. The CDR3 DNA reads TGTGCCAGCAGCCAAGAAAGGTGGAGCGGCTACACCTTC. The chain has TRBV3-1 and TRBJ1-2, with D hard to call. Germline loops: CDR1 LGHDT, CDR2 YNNKEL (reference sequence). This CDR3 is built from 13 residues. Deletions cut 0 bases from V and 8 bases from J, with 10 bases between.

This clonotype occurred a few times. Its ends do not fully match the called genes, so a read error is possible. The CDR3 nucleotides read TGCGTCAGCAGCTTTCGCGGGGGCAGGGATGGATTGAACACTGAAGCTTTCTTT. Protein sequence: CVSSFRGGRDGLNTEAFF. This rearrangement joins TRBV5-1 to TRBJ1-1; a possible D gene is TRBD1 (6 bases). CDR3 length equals 18 residues. Germline V gene sequence: CDR1 SGHRS, CDR2 YFSETQ.

In this sample, this clonotype turned up many times. The V gene is TRBV6-1, the J gene TRBJ1-1; no clear D. This CDR3 is built from 14 residues. CDR1 and CDR2 from the germline V gene are MNHNS and SASEGT. Trimming stripped 6 bases from V and 10 bases from J, with 21 bases between. The CDR3 loop reads CASRNNFEGNGAFF. The CDR3 bases are TGTGCCAGCAGGAACAACTTCGAAGGGAACGGAGCTTTCTTT.